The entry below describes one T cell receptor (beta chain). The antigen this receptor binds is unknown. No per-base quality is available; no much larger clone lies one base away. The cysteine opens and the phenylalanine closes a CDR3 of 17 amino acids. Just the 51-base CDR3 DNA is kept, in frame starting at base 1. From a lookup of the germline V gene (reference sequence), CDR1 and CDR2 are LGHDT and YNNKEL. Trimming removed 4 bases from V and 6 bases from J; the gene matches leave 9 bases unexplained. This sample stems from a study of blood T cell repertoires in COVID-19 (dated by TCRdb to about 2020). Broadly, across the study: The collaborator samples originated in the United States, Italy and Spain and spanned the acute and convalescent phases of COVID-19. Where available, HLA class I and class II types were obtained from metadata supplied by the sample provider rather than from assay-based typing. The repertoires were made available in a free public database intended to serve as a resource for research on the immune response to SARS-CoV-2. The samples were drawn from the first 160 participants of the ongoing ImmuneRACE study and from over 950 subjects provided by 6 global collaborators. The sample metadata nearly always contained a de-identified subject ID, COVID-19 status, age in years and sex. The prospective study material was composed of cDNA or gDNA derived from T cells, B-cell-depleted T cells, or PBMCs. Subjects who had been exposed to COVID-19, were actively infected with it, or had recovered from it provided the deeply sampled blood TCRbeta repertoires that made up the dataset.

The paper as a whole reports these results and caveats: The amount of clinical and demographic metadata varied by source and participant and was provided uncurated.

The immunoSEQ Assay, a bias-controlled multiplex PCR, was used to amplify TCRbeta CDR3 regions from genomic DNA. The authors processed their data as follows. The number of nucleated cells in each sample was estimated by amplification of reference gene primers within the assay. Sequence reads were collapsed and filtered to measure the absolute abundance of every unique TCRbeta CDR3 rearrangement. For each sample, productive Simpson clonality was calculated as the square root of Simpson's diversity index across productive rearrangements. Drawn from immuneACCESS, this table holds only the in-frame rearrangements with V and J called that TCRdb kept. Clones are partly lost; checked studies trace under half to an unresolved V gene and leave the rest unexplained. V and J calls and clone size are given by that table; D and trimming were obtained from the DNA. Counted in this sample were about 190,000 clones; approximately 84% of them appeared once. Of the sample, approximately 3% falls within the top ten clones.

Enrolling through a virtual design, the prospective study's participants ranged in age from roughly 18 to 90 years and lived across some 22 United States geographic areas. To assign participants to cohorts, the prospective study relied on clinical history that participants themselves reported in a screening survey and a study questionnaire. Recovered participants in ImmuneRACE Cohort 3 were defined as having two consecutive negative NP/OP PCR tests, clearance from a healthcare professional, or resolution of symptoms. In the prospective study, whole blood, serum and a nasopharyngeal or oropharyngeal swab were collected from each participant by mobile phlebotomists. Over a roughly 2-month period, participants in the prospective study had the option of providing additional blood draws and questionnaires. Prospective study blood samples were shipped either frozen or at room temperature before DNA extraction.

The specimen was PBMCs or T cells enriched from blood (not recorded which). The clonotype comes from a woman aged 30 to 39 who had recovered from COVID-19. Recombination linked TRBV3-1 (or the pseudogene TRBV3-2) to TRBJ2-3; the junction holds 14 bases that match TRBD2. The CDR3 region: CASSPGLAGVRGDTQYF. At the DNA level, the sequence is TGTGCCAGCAGCCCGGGACTAGCGGGAGTAAGAGGGGATACGCAGTATTTT.